The source of this TCR beta chain is a study of beta chain features in type 1 diabetes. Broader study findings: Any role of HLA type in TCRB rearrangement remained unresolved here. Sequencing of cDNA might inflate the share of cells that strongly express TCR. When Type 1 diabetes patients were examined, their TCRB CDR3s proved moderately but significantly shorter in all four CD4+ subsets.

Averaging roughly 110 mL, one heparinised blood draw was given by each donor. Expressed TCRB transcripts were sequenced after all isolated RNA was converted to cDNA. Method: immunoSEQ multiplex PCR; TCRdb's copy keeps in-frame clones and lacks some. The sample has hundreds of thousands of clones, 14% to 15% seen once. On this clone: Its target is not known.

Sequenced sample: naive CD4+ T cells from blood. This receptor was identified in a man between 18 and 29 years old with type 1 diabetes.

CDR3 region: CASSRPRQGAYSNQPQHF. CDR3 in DNA: TGTGCCAGTAGCCGGCCTCGACAGGGGGCATATAGCAATCAGCCCCAGCATTTT. The rearrangement joins TRBV19 to TRBJ1-5, with 10 bases fitting TRBD1. The CDR3 sequence is 18 residues long. With 6 bases clipped from V and 0 bases from J, the junction kept 11 bases outside the gene matches. Germline V gene lookup returns CDR1 LNHDA and CDR2 SQIVND (reference sequence). Based on the CDR3 plus reference TRBV19 and TRBJ1-5, the full variable domain is DGGITQSPKYLFRKEGQNVTLSCEQNLNHDAMYWYRQDPGQGLRLIYYSQIVNDFQKGDIAEGYSVSREKKESFPLTVTSAQKNPTAFYLCASSRPRQGAYSNQPQHFGDGTRLSIL.